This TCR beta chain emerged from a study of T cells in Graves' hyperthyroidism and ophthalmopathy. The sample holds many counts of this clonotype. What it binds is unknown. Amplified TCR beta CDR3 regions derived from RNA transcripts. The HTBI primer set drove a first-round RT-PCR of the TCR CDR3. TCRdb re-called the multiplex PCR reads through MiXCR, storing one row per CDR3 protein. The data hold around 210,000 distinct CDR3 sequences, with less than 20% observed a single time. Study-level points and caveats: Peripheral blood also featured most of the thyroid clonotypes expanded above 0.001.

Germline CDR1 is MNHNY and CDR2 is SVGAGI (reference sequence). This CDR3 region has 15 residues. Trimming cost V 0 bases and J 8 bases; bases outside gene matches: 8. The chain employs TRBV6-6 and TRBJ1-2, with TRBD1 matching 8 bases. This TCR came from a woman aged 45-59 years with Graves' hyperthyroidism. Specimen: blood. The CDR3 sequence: CASSYSIRQGYGYTF. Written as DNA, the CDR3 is TGTGCCAGCAGTTACTCCATCCGACAGGGGTACGGCTACACCTTC.